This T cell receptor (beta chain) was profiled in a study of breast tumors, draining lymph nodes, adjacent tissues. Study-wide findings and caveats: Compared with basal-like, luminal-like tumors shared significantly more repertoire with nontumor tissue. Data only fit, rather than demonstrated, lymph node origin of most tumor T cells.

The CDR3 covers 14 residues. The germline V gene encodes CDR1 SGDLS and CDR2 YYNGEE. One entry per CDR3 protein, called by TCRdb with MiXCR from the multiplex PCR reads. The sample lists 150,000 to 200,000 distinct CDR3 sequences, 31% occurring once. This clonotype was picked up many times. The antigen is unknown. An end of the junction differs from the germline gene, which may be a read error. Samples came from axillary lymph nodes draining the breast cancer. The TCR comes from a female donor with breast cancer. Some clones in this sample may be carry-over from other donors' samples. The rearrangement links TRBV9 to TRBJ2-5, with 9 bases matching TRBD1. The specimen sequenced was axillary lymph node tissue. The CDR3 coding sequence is TGTGCCAGCAGCGTCGGGACAGGGAAAGAGACCCAGTCCTTC. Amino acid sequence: CASSVGTGKETQSF.